Presented here are 16 T cell receptor beta chains from one specimen sequenced in a study of cytomegalovirus exposure and HLA in healthy donors. Both 60 Vbeta primers and 13 Jbeta primers went into the PCR. Assay: immunoSEQ multiplex PCR; the TCRdb copy retains only in-frame clones and omits some. The sample has under 150,000 clones, 65% to 85% seen once; the top ten hold less than 8%. The sample taken for sequencing was PBMCs. The receptors derive from a woman aged 40 to 49 in good health and CMV-seropositive.

The chain uses TRBV19 and TRBJ1-1; D unclear. Germline assignment: CDR1 LNHDA and CDR2 SQIVND (reference sequence). With 3 bases removed from V and 0 bases from J, the gap between germline ends came to 11 bases. The CDR3 totals 15 residues. CDR3: CASSMGRELNTEAFF. CDR3 sequence (DNA): TGTGCCAGTAGTATGGGTCGGGAACTGAACACTGAAGCTTTCTTT.

The genes are TRBV5-4 and TRBJ2-3; D gene uncertain. This CDR3 is 14 amino acids long. V was cut by 7 bases and J by 6 bases, with 18 bases left in between. The germline CDR1 and CDR2 sequences are SGHNT and YYREEE (reference sequence). The DNA of the CDR3 is TGTGCCAGCTCCAGACCCGGTCCGAGGGATACGCAGTATTTT. It codes for CASSRPGPRDTQYF.

The chain is built from TRBV7-9 and TRBJ2-7; no clear D gene. V lost 7 bases, J lost 0 bases, and 10 bases lay in between. This CDR3 is 13 amino acids long. The germline V gene encodes CDR1 SEHNR and CDR2 FQNEAQ (reference sequence). CDR3 protein: CASTHTSSYEQYF. The CDR3 nucleotides read TGTGCCAGCACCCATACCAGCTCCTACGAGCAGTACTTC.

This clone occurred a few times. The chain recombines TRBV19 with TRBJ1-1; TRBD1 agrees at 9 bases. CDR3 length equals 14 residues. The germline gives CDR1 LNHDA, CDR2 SQIVND (reference sequence). V was pared by 4 bases and J by 2 bases, with 2 bases of the junction left unmatched. CDR3 residues: CASSKGQGNTEAFF. DNA for the CDR3: TGTGCCAGTAGTAAGGGACAGGGAAACACTGAAGCTTTCTTT.

The V gene is TRBV5-6, the J gene TRBJ1-2; TRBD1 is a possible D gene (5 bases). The germline CDR1 and CDR2 sequences are SGHDT and YYEEEE. The length of the CDR3 is 15 residues. The ends were cut back, 1 base at V and 3 bases at J, with 13 bases in the middle. As DNA, the CDR3 is TGTGCCAGCAGCTTGCCACCAACGGGGGACTATGGCTACACCTTC. Protein product: CASSLPPTGDYGYTF.

The chain combines TRBV2 with TRBJ2-7; D unresolved. Trimming shortened V by 8 bases and J by 5 bases, and 13 bases separated the two germline ends. The V gene's germline CDR1 is SNHLY and CDR2 FYNNEI. CDR3 length: 12 residues. The CDR3 sequence: CASALRVDEQYF. DNA for the CDR3: TGTGCCAGCGCTCTTCGGGTTGACGAGCAGTACTTC. Supplemented by reference TRBV2 and TRBJ2-7, the full variable domain reads EPEVTQTPSHQVTQMGQEVILRCVPISNHLYFYWYRQILGQKVEFLVSFYNNEISEKSEIFDDQFSVERPDGSNFTLKIRSTKLEDSAMYFCASALRVDEQYFGPGTRLTVT.

Worth noting for this clone: A junction end diverges from the germline sequence, so it may reflect a read error. The genes are TRBV7-9 and TRBJ2-7, with 8 positions matching TRBD2. This CDR3 is built from 11 residues. CDR1 SEHNR and CDR2 FQNEAQ come from the germline V gene (reference sequence). The CDR3 bases are TGTTCCAGCGGGGGCGGCTACGAGCAGTACTTC. Encoded protein: CSSGGGYEQYF.

The rearrangement links TRBV19 to TRBJ2-5; weak D call: TRBD1 (6 bases). The end of the DNA aligns better with TRBJ2-7, so the J call may be wrong. The CDR3 is 15 amino acids. The germline V gene has CDR1 LNHDA and CDR2 SQIVND (reference sequence). The CDR3 DNA sequence: TGTGCCAGTAGTGCAGCAACAGGGTCCGGGCGCGAGCAGTACTTC. Its translation: CASSAATGSGREQYF.

In its sample, this clone was seen a few times. CDR3 sequence (DNA): TGTGCCAGCCGACTCGAGATGCTTGCGGGCACTGAAGCTTTCTTT. Amino acids: CASRLEMLAGTEAFF. The chain has TRBV28 and TRBJ1-1; no clear D gene. CDR1 and CDR2 from the germline V gene are MDHEN and SYDVKM. V was cut by 8 bases and J by 4 bases, with 20 bases left in between. The CDR3 totals 15 residues.

The V call is TRBV5-6, the J call TRBJ2-3; 9 nucleotides agree with TRBD2. Germline values: CDR1 SGHDT, CDR2 YYEEEE. Losses at the gene ends were 0 bases for V and 2 bases for J; bases not matched to a gene: 4. CDR3 size: 16 residues. The CDR3 DNA follows: TGTGCCAGCAGCTTGGCTCTAGCGGGGCCCACAGATACGCAGTATTTT. It codes for CASSLALAGPTDTQYF.

The chain carries TRBV7-9 and TRBJ2-3; D might be TRBD1 (6 bases). Germline V gives CDR1 SEHNR, CDR2 FQNEAQ (reference sequence). V was pared by 5 bases and J by 6 bases, with 15 bases between. CDR3 length equals 14 residues. For the CDR3, the DNA is TGTGCCAGCAGCCCCGGACAGACAGTTGATACGCAGTATTTT. It translates to CASSPGQTVDTQYF. The variable domain in full, with the rest retrieved from reference TRBV7-9 and TRBJ2-3, is DTGVSQNPRHKITKRGQNVTFRCDPISEHNRLYWYRQTLGQGPEFLTYFQNEAQLEKSRLLSDRFSAERPKGSFSTLEIQRTEQGDSAMYLCASSPGQTVDTQYFGPGTRLTVL.

The CDR3, as DNA: TGCAGCGTTGTAGCGGCAGCCGGACCCGGGGAGCTGTTTTTT. Translated, it gives CSVVAAAGPGELFF. This chain joins TRBV29-1 and TRBJ2-2, with D tentatively TRBD2 (6 bases). Germline CDR1 SQVTM, CDR2 ANQGSEA. Trimming took 4 bases from V and 6 from J, leaving 15 bases between them. CDR3 size: 14 residues.

This clone was counted a few times. The chain combines TRBV6-5 with TRBJ2-1; D not resolved. The CDR3 extends over 13 amino acids. Trimming took off 5 bases at V and 9 bases at J, with 14 bases between the two ends. CDR1 is MNHEY, CDR2 SVGAGI, per germline. CDR3 in amino acids: CASSIIVRGEQFF. CDR3 nucleotide sequence: TGTGCCAGCAGTATAATTGTGCGTGGTGAGCAGTTCTTC.

The gene calls are TRBV6-5 and TRBJ1-5, with 8 nucleotides matching TRBD1. The CDR3 is 15 amino acids. Trimming removed 2 bases from V and 2 bases from J; junction bases left unmatched: 2. In germline, CDR1 is MNHEY, CDR2 SVGAGI. CDR3 in amino acids: CASSYLQGGNQPQHF. The CDR3 region has the DNA TGTGCCAGCAGTTACCTACAGGGGGGCAATCAGCCCCAGCATTTT.

Regarding this clone: Other DNA sequences from this sample encode an identical CDR3 as well. This chain uses TRBV25-1 with TRBJ2-1; a weak D match, TRBD2 (5 bases). Deletions cut 4 bases from V and 7 bases from J, with 11 bases between. From germline, CDR1 is MGHDK and CDR2 SYGVNS. The CDR3 length is 13 residues. The CDR3 reads CASSGAGHNEQFF. The CDR3 bases are TGTGCCAGCAGTGGGGCGGGCCATAATGAGCAGTTCTTC.

The chain recombines TRBV27 with TRBJ2-5; 8 positions agree with TRBD1. Looked up from germline, CDR1 is MNHEY and CDR2 is SMNVEV (reference sequence). This CDR3 comprises 17 residues. V lost 5 bases, J lost 8 bases, and 19 bases stayed unmatched. This CDR3 reads CASSPTPWGQGAITQYF. The CDR3 DNA reads as TGTGCCAGCAGTCCTACGCCGTGGGGCCAGGGGGCCATCACCCAGTACTTC.